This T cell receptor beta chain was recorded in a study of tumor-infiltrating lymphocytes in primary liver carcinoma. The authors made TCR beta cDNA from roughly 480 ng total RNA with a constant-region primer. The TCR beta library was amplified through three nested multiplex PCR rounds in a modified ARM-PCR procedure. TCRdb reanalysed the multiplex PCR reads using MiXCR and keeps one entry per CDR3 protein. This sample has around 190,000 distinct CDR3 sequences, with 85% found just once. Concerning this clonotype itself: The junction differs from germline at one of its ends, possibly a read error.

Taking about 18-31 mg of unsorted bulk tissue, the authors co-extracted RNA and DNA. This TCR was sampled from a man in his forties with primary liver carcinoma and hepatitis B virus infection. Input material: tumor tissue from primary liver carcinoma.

CDR3 sequence (DNA): TGTAGCGTTTCGAGAGGGGGCTTTCTCGAGGAGCTGTACTTC. This encodes CSVSRGGFLEELYF. The chain joins TRBV29-1 to TRBJ2-7; 7 bases match TRBD1. Germline V gene lookup returns CDR1 SQVTM and CDR2 ANQGSEA. This CDR3 contains 14 residues.